A single sample is the source of the 18 T cell receptor beta chains below, sequenced in a study of vaccination effects on CD4 cells after COVID-19. For these TCRs, the target antigens are not known. Assay used: immunoSEQ multiplex PCR; TCRdb lists only in-frame clones, some missing. The table includes 72,000 or so clones, about 67% detected once. After more than 8 days in culture, the CD4+ T cells were isolated. Two doses of BNT162b2 or mRNA-1273 vaccine were administered to participants. Source: CD4+ T cells from PBMCs cultured without peptide, taken after COVID-19 vaccination. The receptors come from a human donor who received a COVID-19 vaccine.

The V call is TRBV18, the J call TRBJ2-7; D is unresolved. From germline, CDR1 is KGHSH and CDR2 LQKENI. The CDR3 spans 14 residues. V lost 6 bases, J lost 2 bases, and 14 bases lay in between. DNA of the CDR3: TGTGCCAGCTCTCCTCAAGGACGGACCTACGAGCAGTACGTC. It codes for CASSPQGRTYEQYV.

This chain connects TRBV18 to TRBJ1-1, with 8 positions matching TRBD1. This CDR3 has 13 residues. Looked up from germline, CDR1 is KGHSH and CDR2 is LQKENI. J was trimmed by 4 bases and V by 4 bases; bases with no gene match: 2. The CDR3 DNA reads as TGTGCCAGCTCACGGACAGGGCCCACTGAAGCTTTCTTT. This gives the protein CASSRTGPTEAFF.

This clone was found a few times. This chain joins TRBV11-1 and TRBJ1-3; D is ambiguous. In germline, CDR1 is SGHAT, CDR2 FQDESV (reference sequence). This CDR3 comprises 13 residues. Trimming pared 3 bases from V and 8 bases from J, leaving 11 bases between. The chain's CDR3 is CASSFNRKYTIYF. The CDR3 DNA sequence: TGTGCCAGCAGCTTTAACCGGAAATACACCATATATTTT.

The chain recombines TRBV5-6 with TRBJ2-3, with a weak D call TRBD1 (6 bases). Germline V lookup: CDR1 SGHDT, CDR2 YYEEEE. The germline V and J ends were trimmed by 3 bases and 8 bases, with 28 bases remaining between them. This CDR3 is 18 amino acids long. The CDR3: CASSSPRRDRLLEGTQYF. The CDR3 DNA sequence: TGTGCCAGCAGCTCCCCTAGGAGAGACAGGCTTTTGGAAGGTACGCAGTATTTT. Full variable domain (rest looked up from reference TRBV5-6 and TRBJ2-3): DAGVTQSPTHLIKTRGQQVTLRCSPKSGHDTVSWYQQALGQGPQFIFQYYEEEERQRGNFPDRFSGHQFPNYSSELNVNALLLGDSALYLCASSSPRRDRLLEGTQYFGPGTRLTVL.

The J gene is TRBJ1-5, the V gene TRBV6-5; D may be TRBD1 (6 bases). V was clipped by 7 bases and J by 1 base, with 14 bases between them. This CDR3 comprises 15 residues. Germline-derived CDR1 and CDR2 are MNHEY and SVGAGI. The CDR3 sequence: CASNPQGASNQPQHF. DNA of the CDR3: TGTGCCAGCAACCCACAGGGTGCGAGCAATCAGCCCCAGCATTTT.

J is TRBJ2-3 and V is TRBV20-1; 7 bases line up with TRBD2. V shed 3 bases, J shed 12 bases, and the junction held 6 bases outside the gene matches. Germline lookup yields CDR1 DFQATT and CDR2 SNEGSKA (reference sequence). The CDR3 has 11 amino acids. The CDR3 nucleotides are TGCAGTGCTAGTCGGGGGGAGTTTCAGTATTTT. Translated: CSASRGEFQYF.

A single count supports this clone. The CDR3 protein is CASSYSQDQPQHF. CDR3 nucleotides: TGTGCCAGCAGTTACTCACAGGATCAGCCCCAGCATTTT. The rearrangement uses TRBV6-5 and TRBJ1-5; D might be TRBD1 (5 bases). Germline CDR1 reads MNHEY; CDR2 reads SVGAGI. The CDR3 is 13 amino acids. V dropped 0 bases and J dropped 5 bases, with 5 bases sitting between them.

The chain has TRBV28 and TRBJ1-1; D perhaps matches TRBD1 (6 bases). CDR1 is MDHEN and CDR2 is SYDVKM in the germline V gene. Trimming pared 6 bases from V and 1 base from J, leaving 15 bases between. CDR3 length equals 15 residues. For the CDR3, the DNA is TGTGCCAGCAGACTTCGGGACACTGCGAACACTGAAGCTTTCTTT. Encoded protein: CASRLRDTANTEAFF.

The chain recombines TRBV4-3 with TRBJ2-1; D gene uncertain. CDR1 and CDR2 from the germline V gene are LGHNA and YSLEER. The CDR3 runs 13 residues. V shed 0 bases and J shed 9 bases, with 9 bases lying between them. CDR3 sequence (DNA): TGCGCCAGCAGCCAAGAACCAGGCGGTGAGCAGTTCTTC. Translated: CASSQEPGGEQFF.

The genes are TRBV24-1 and TRBJ1-1; D is perhaps TRBD1 (5 bases). V was trimmed by 7 bases and J by 1 base, leaving 9 bases between them. The CDR3 runs 13 residues. Germline V lookup: CDR1 KGHDR, CDR2 SFDVKD. The CDR3 bases are TGTGCCACCAGCTCTACAGGGAACACTGAAGCTTTCTTT. Protein: CATSSTGNTEAFF.

The chain recombines TRBV29-1 with TRBJ1-1, with D possibly matching TRBD1 (5 bases). The CDR3 length is 12 residues. The ends were cut back, 4 bases at V and 4 bases at J, with 10 bases in the middle. The V gene's germline CDR1 is SQVTM and CDR2 ANQGSEA. The CDR3 DNA reads TGCAGCGTTGCCGACAGACCCACTGAAGCTTTCTTT. It codes for CSVADRPTEAFF.

This clone was counted only a few times. This sequence joins TRBV27 and TRBJ2-3; D not certain. CDR1 MNHEY and CDR2 SMNVEV come from the germline V gene (reference sequence). CDR3 length: 14 residues. Trimming cost V 3 bases and J 4 bases, with 11 bases left between them. CDR3 DNA sequence: TGTGCCAGCAGTTTCAACAGTCGCCCAGATACGCAGTATTTT. Translated, it gives CASSFNSRPDTQYF.

The rearrangement uses TRBV19 and TRBJ1-6, with D perhaps matching TRBD1 (5 bases). Germline CDR1 reads LNHDA; CDR2 reads SQIVND (reference sequence). V was cut by 4 bases and J by 5 bases, with 9 bases left in between. The CDR3 sequence is 14 residues long. The CDR3 loop is CASSTRGDNSPLHF. In nucleotides, the CDR3 is TGTGCCAGTAGTACCCGGGGCGATAATTCACCCCTCCACTTT.

This clone was observed a few times. The chain uses TRBV27 and TRBJ2-1, with D possibly matching TRBD1 (5 bases). V lost 2 bases, J lost 0 bases, and 14 bases lay in between. The CDR3 extends over 17 amino acids. Germline loops: CDR1 MNHEY, CDR2 SMNVEV (reference sequence). CDR3 in amino acids: CASSLRASDSSYNEQFF. As DNA, the CDR3 is TGTGCCAGCAGTTTAAGGGCATCCGACAGCTCCTACAATGAGCAGTTCTTC.

This clone was observed a handful of times. In the same sample, other DNA sequences code for this CDR3. V gene TRBV5-8 combines with J gene TRBJ1-1; tentative D call: TRBD1 (5 bases). The germline gives CDR1 SGHTS, CDR2 YDEGEE. The CDR3 consists of 11 residues. Trimming removed 7 bases at V and 5 bases at J, with 9 bases between. CDR3 nucleotides: TGTGCCAGCCCGGGGGGGACTGAAGCTTTCTTT. As protein: CASPGGTEAFF. Variable domain in full (rest from reference TRBV5-8 and TRBJ1-1): EAGVTQSPTHLIKTRGQQATLRCSPISGHTSVYWYQQALGLGLQFLLWYDEGEERNRGNFPPRFSGRQFPNYSSELNVNALELEDSALYLCASPGGTEAFFGQGTRLTVV.

The chain links TRBV6-5 to TRBJ2-7; the match to TRBD1 covers 12 bases. In germline, CDR1 is MNHEY, CDR2 SVGAGI. This CDR3 is built from 14 residues. The V segment lost 6 bases and the J segment 4 bases; nucleotides outside the gene matches: 4. CDR3 loop: CASRPGQGAYEQYV. The CDR3 DNA reads TGTGCCAGCAGGCCGGGACAGGGGGCTTACGAGCAGTACGTC.

This sequence joins TRBV3-1 (or the pseudogene TRBV3-2) and TRBJ1-4; 9 bases are a match to TRBD1. Germline-derived CDR1 and CDR2 are LGHDT and YNNKEL (reference sequence). The CDR3 is 13 residues long. With 4 bases clipped from V and 7 bases from J, the junction kept 1 base outside the gene matches. CDR3 bases: TGTGCCAGCAGCCCGGGACAGGGTGAAAAACTGTTTTTT. Its protein is CASSPGQGEKLFF.

This clone appeared a single time. The chain links TRBV3-1 (or the pseudogene TRBV3-2) to TRBJ1-1; no definite D call. The CDR3 extends over 14 amino acids. The V and J ends lost 2 bases and 0 bases respectively, with 7 bases between them. Looked up from germline, CDR1 is LGHDT and CDR2 is YNNKEL (reference sequence). CDR3 nucleotide sequence: TGTGCCAGCAGCCAATCGAACATGAACACTGAAGCTTTCTTT. It specifies CASSQSNMNTEAFF.